This record looks at one T cell receptor beta chain sequence and its context. V was shortened by 4 bases and J by 1 base, with 10 bases between the two germline ends. CDR1 MDHEN and CDR2 SYDVKM come from the germline V gene. CDR3 size: 14 residues. The sample originates from a study of blood T cell repertoires in COVID-19. Overall study context: Sources were T cells, B-cell-depleted T cells, or PBMCs; the material itself was cDNA or gDNA.

Here immunoSEQ multiplex PCR was the method, and the copy in TCRdb shows in-frame clones only, minus some. The sample yields 250,000 to 300,000 clones, 82% seen once. This sequence joins TRBV28 and TRBJ1-1; tentative D call: TRBD1 (5 bases). The specimen sequenced was peripheral blood. The TCR comes from a woman under 30 with acute or convalescent COVID-19. CDR3 in amino acids: CASSYPDRNTEAFF. The CDR3 region has the DNA TGTGCCAGCAGTTACCCAGACAGGAACACTGAAGCTTTCTTT.